This T cell receptor (beta chain) was retrieved from a study of tumor-infiltrating lymphocytes in primary liver carcinoma. Researchers generated TCR beta cDNA from about 450 ng of total RNA, relying on a constant-region primer. The TCR beta library was amplified through three nested multiplex PCR rounds in a modified ARM-PCR procedure. Amplification in the first two PCR rounds was performed using TRBV1-TRBV30 forward primers and a C-beta reverse primer for approximately 10 cycles each. TCRdb reprocessed the multiplex PCR reads via MiXCR and lists one record per CDR3 protein. The repertoire holds fewer than 85,000 distinct CDR3 sequences, 69% seen once, with 26% in the top ten. Germline values: CDR1 MGHRA, CDR2 YSYEKL. CDR3 length equals 15 residues. Note on this clonotype: One junction end does not reproduce the germline sequence, and a read error may be involved.

Unsorted bulk tissue of roughly 20-31 mg yielded co-extracted RNA and DNA. The genes are TRBV4-1 and TRBJ1-3; TRBD1 might be the D (5 bases). Source material: tumor-adjacent normal liver tissue. This receptor was obtained from a man aged 40-50 years with primary liver carcinoma and hepatitis B virus infection. The CDR3 DNA follows: TGCCCCAGTAGCCCCAGGGCCAACTCTGGAAACACCATATATTTT. Translating gives CPSSPRANSGNTIYF.